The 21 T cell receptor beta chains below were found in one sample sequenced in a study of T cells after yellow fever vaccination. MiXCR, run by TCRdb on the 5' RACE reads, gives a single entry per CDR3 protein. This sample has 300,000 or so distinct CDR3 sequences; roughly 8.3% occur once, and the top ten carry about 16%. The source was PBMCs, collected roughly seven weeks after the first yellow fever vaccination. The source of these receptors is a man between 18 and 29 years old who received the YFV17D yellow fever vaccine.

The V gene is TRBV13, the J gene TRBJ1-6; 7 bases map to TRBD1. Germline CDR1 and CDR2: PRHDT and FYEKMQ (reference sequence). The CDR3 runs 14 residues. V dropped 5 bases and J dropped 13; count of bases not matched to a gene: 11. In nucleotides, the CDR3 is TGTGCCAGCAGCACCCAGGGGGACATGCACCCCCTCCACTTT. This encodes CASSTQGDMHPLHF.

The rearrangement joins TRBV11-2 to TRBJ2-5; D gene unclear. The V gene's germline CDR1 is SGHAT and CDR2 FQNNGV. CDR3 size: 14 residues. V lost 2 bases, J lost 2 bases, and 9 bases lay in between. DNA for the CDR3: TGTGCCAGCAGCTTAAATGGAATACAAGAGACCCAGTACTTC. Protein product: CASSLNGIQETQYF.

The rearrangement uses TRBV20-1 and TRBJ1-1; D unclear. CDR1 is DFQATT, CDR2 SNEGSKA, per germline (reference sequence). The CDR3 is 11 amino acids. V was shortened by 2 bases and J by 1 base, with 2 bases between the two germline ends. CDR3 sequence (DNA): TGCAGTGCTAGATCGAACACTGAAGCTTTCTTT. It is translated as CSARSNTEAFF.

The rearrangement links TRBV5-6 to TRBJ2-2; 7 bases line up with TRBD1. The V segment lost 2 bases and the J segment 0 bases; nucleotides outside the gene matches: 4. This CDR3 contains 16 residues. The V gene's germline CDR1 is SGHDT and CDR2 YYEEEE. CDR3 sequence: CASSFTGASNTGELFF. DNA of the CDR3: TGTGCCAGCAGCTTTACAGGGGCCTCGAACACCGGGGAGCTGTTTTTT.

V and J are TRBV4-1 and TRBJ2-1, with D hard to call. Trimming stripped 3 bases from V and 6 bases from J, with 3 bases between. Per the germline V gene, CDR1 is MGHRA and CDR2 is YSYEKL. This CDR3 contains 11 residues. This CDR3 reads CASSQANEQFF. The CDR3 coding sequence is TGCGCCAGCAGCCAGGCCAATGAGCAGTTCTTC.

The CDR3, as DNA: TGTGCCACCTTGACAGGGGGAGACTCCGGGGAGCTGTTTTTT. Translated: CATLTGGDSGELFF. V gene TRBV28 combines with J gene TRBJ2-2; 9 nucleotides align to TRBD1. The V and J ends lost 10 bases and 6 bases, in that order; junction bases with no gene match: 9. The CDR3 is 14 residues long. The V gene's germline CDR1 is MDHEN and CDR2 SYDVKM.

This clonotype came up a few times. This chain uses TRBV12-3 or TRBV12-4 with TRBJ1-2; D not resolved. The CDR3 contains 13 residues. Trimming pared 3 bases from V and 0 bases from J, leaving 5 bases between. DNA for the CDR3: TGTGCCAGCAGTTTTCATCCTAACTATGGCTACACCTTC. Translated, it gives CASSFHPNYGYTF.

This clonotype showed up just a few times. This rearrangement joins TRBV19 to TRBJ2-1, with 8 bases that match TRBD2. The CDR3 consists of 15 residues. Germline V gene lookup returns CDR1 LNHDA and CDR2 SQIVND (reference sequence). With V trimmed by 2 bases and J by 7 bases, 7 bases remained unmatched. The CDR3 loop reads CASSISGGAWNEQFF. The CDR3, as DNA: TGTGCCAGTAGTATATCCGGGGGGGCTTGGAATGAGCAGTTCTTC. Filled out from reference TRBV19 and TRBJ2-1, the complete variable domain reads DGGITQSPKYLFRKEGQNVTLSCEQNLNHDAMYWYRQDPGQGLRLIYYSQIVNDFQKGDIAEGYSVSREKKESFPLTVTSAQKNPTAFYLCASSISGGAWNEQFFGPGTRLTVL.

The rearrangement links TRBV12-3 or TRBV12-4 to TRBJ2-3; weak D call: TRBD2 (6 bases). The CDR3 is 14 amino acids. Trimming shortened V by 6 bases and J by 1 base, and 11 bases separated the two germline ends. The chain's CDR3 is CASRASAGTDTQYF. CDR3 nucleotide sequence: TGTGCCAGCAGGGCTAGCGCCGGCACAGATACGCAGTATTTT.

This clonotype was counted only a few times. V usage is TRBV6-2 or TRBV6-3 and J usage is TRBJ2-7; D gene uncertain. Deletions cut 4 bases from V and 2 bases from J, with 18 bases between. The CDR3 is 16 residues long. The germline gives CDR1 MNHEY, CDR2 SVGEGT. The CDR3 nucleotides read TGTGCCAGCAGTTCCACACTGGGCCCTCACCCCTACGAGCAGTACGTC. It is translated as CASSSTLGPHPYEQYV.

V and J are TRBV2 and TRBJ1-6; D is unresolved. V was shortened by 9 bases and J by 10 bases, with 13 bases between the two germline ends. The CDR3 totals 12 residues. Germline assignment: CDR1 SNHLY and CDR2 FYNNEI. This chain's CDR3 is CASDFGRSPLHF. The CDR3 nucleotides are TGTGCCAGTGATTTCGGGCGATCACCCCTCCACTTT.

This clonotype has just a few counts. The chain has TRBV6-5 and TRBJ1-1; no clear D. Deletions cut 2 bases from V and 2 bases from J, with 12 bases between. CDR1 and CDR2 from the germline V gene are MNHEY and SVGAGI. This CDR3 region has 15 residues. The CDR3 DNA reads TGTGCCAGCAGTTACGCCCAGAGGTTCAACACTGAAGCTTTCTTT. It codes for CASSYAQRFNTEAFF.

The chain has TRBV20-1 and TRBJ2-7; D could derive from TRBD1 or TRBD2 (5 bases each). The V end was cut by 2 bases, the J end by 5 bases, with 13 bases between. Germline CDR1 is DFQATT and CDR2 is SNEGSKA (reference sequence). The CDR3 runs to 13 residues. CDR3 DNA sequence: TGCAGTGCTAGAAGGGACGGCACCCACGAGCAGTACGTC. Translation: CSARRDGTHEQYV.

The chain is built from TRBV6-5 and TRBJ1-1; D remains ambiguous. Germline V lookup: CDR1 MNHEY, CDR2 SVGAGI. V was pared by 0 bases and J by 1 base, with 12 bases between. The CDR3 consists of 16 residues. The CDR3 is CASSYSFSRGNTEAFF. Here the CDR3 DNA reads TGTGCCAGCAGTTACTCTTTCTCTCGAGGGAACACTGAAGCTTTCTTT.

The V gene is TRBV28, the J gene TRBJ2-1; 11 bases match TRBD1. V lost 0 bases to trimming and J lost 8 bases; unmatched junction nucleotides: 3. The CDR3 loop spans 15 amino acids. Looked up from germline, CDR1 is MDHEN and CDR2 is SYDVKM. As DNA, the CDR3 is TGTGCCAGCAGTTTATGGGGACAGGGGGAGGATGAGCAGTTCTTC. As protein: CASSLWGQGEDEQFF. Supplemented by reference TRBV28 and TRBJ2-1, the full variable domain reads DVKVTQSSRYLVKRTGEKVFLECVQDMDHENMFWYRQDPGLGLRLIYFSYDVKMKEKGDIPEGYSVSREKKERFSLILESASTNQTSMYLCASSLWGQGEDEQFFGPGTRLTVL.

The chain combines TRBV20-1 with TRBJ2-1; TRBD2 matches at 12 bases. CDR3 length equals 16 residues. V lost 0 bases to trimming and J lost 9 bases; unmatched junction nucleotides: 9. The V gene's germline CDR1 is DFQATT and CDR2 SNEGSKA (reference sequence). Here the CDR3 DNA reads TGCAGTGCTAGAGATTTAACGCGACTAGCGGGGGCTGAGCAGTTCTTC. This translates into CSARDLTRLAGAEQFF.

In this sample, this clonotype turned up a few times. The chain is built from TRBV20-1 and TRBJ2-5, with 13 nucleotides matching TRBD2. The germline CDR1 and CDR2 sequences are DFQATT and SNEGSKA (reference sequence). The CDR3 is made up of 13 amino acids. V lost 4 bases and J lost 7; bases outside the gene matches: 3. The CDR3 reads CSAILAGGRTQYF. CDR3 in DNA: TGCAGTGCTATACTAGCGGGGGGGCGGACCCAGTACTTC.

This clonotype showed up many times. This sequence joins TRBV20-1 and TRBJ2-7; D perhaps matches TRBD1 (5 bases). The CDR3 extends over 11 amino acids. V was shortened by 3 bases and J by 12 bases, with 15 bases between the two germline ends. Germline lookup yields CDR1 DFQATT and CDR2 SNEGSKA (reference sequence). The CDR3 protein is CSASSRARTYV. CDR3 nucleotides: TGCAGTGCTAGTAGCAGGGCGCGAACGTACGTC.

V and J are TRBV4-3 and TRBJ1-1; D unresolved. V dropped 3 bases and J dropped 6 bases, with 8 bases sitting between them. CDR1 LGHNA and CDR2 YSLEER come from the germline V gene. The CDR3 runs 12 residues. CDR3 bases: TGCGCCAGCAGCCAGAGAGGCTCTGAAGCTTTCTTT. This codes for CASSQRGSEAFF.

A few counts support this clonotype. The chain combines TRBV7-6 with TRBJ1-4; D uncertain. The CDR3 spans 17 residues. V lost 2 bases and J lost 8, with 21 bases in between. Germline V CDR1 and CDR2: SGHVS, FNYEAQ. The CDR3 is CASSLIAGIGRGEKLFF. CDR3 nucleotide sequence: TGTGCCAGCAGCTTAATTGCCGGGATCGGGCGTGGGGAAAAACTGTTTTTT.

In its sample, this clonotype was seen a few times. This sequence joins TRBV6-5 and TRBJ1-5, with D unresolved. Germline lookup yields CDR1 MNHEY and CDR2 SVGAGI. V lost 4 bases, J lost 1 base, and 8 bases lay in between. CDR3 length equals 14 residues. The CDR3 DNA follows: TGTGCCAGCAGTTCTGTCCGAAGCAATCAGCCCCAGCATTTT. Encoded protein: CASSSVRSNQPQHF.